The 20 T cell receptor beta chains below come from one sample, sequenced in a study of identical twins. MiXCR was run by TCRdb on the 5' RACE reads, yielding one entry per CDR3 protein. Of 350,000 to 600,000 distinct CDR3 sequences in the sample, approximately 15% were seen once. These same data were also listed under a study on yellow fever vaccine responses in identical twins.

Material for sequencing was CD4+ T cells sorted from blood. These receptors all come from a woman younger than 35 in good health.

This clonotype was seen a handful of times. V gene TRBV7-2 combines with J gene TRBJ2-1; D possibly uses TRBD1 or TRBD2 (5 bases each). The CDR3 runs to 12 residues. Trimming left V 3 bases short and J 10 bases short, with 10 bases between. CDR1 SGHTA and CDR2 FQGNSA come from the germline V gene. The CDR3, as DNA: TGTGCCAGCAGCTTGGGACGGCTAGAGCAGTTCTTC. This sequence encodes CASSLGRLEQFF.

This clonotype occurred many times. In DNA, the CDR3 is TGCAGTGTGGGGGCTGGGTATGGCTACACCTTC. It translates to CSVGAGYGYTF. J is TRBJ1-2 and V is TRBV29-1; TRBD1 might be the D (6 bases). Per germline, CDR1 SQVTM and CDR2 ANQGSEA. The CDR3 length is 11 residues.

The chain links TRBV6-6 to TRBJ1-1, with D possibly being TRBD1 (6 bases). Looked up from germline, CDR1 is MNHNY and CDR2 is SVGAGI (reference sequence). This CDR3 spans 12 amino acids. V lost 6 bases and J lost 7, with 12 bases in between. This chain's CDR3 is CASSLGQSEAFF. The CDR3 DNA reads TGTGCCAGCAGCTTAGGACAGAGTGAAGCTTTCTTT.

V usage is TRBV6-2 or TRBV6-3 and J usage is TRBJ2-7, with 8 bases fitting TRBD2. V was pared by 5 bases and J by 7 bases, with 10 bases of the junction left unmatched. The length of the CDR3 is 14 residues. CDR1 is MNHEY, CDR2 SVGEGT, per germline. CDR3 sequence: CASSLSGTRGEQYF. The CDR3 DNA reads TGTGCCAGCAGTCTTTCCGGGACTAGAGGGGAGCAGTACTTC.

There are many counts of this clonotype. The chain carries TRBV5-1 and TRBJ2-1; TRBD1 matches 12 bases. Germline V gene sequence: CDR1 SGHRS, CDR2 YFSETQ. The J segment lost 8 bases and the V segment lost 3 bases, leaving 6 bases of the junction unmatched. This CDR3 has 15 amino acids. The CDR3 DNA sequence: TGCGCCAGCAGCTCGCCGGGACAGGGGGCCCATGAGCAGTTCTTC. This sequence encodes CASSSPGQGAHEQFF.

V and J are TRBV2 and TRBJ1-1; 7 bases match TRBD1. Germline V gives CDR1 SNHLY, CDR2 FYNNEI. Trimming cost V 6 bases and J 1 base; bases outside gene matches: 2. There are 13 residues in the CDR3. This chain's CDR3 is CASRGQPNTEAFF. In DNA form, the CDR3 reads TGTGCCAGCAGGGGACAGCCGAACACTGAAGCTTTCTTT.

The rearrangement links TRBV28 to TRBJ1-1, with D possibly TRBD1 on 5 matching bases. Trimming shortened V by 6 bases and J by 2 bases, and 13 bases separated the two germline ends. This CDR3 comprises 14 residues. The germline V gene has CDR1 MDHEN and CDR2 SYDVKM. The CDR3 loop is CASRSSGVNTEAFF. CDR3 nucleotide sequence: TGTGCCAGCAGATCTTCGGGGGTTAACACTGAAGCTTTCTTT.

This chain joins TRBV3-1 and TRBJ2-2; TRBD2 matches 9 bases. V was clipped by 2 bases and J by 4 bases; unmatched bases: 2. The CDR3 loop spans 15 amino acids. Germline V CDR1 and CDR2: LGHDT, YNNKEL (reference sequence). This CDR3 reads CASSQRGRATGELFF. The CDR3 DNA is TGTGCCAGCAGCCAACGCGGGAGGGCCACCGGGGAGCTGTTTTTT. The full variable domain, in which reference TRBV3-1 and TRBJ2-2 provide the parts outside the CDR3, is DTAVSQTPKYLVTQMGNDKSIKCEQNLGHDTMYWYKQDSKKFLKIMFSYNNKELIINETVPNRFSPKSPDKAHLNLHINSLELGDSAVYFCASSQRGRATGELFFGEGSRLTVL.

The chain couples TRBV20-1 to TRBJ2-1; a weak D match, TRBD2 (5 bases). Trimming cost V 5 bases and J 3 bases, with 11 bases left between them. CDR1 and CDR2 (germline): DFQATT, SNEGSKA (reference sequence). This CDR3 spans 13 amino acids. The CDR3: CSAVRDYYNEQFF. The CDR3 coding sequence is TGCAGTGCTGTCCGCGACTACTACAATGAGCAGTTCTTC.

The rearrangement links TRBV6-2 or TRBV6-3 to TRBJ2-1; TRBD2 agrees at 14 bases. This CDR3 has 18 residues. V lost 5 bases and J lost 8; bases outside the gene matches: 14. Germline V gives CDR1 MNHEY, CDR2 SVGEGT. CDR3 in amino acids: CASSDGRLAGGPSDEQFF. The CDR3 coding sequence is TGTGCCAGCAGTGACGGGCGACTAGCGGGAGGGCCCTCTGATGAGCAGTTCTTC.

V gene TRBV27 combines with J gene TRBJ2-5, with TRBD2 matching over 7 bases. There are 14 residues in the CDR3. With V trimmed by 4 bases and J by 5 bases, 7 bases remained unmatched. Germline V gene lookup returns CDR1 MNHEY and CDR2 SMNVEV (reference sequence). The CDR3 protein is CASSWGGPGETQYF. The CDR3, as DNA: TGTGCCAGCAGTTGGGGGGGACCGGGGGAGACCCAGTACTTC.

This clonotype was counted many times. CDR3 in DNA: TGTGCCAGCAGTCGGGCCGCTAGCGGGAAATTTCCCAGCGAGCAGTACTTC. This translates into CASSRAASGKFPSEQYF. The V call is TRBV16, the J call TRBJ2-7; 9 bases line up with TRBD2. The CDR3 is 17 amino acids. Trimming at V came to 6 bases and at J to 6 bases, leaving 18 bases not matched to a gene. The germline V gene has CDR1 KGHSY and CDR2 FQNENV.

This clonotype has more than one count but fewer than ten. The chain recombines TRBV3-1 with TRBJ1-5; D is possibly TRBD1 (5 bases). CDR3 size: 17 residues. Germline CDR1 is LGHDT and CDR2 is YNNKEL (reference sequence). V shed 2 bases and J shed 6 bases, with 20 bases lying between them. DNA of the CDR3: TGTGCCAGCAGCCAAACTCTTTCCGGGACTCTTAGTCAGCCCCAGCATTTT. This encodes CASSQTLSGTLSQPQHF.

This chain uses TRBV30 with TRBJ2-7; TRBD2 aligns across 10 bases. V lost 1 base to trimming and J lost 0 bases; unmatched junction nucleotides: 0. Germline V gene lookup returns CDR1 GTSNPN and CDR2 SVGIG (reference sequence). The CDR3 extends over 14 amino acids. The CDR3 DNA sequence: TGTGCCTGGAGTGGACTAGCGGGCTCCTACGAGCAGTACTTC. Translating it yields CAWSGLAGSYEQYF.

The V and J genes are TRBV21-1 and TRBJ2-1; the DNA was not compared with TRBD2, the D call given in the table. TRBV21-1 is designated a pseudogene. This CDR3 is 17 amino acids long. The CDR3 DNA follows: TGTGCCAGCAGCAAAGACCGCAATAGCGGGATGGTCGATGAGCAGTTCTTC. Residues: CASSKDRNSGMVDEQFF.

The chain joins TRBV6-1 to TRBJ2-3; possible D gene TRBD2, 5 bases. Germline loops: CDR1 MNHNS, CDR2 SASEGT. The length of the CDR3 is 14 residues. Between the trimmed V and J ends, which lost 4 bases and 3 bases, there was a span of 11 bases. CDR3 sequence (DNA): TGTGCCAGCAGTGTCGGGGTGGGAACAGATACGCAGTATTTT. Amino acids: CASSVGVGTDTQYF.

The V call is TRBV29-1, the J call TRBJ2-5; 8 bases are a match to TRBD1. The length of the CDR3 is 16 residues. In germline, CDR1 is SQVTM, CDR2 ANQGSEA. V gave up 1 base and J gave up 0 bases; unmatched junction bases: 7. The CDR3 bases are TGCAGCGTTGAAGGGACAGGGACTTACTACCAAGAGACCCAGTACTTC. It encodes CSVEGTGTYYQETQYF.

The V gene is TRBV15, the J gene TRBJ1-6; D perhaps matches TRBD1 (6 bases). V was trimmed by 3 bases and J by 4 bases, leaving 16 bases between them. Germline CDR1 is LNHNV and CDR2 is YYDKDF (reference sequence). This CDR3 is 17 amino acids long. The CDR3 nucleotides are TGTGCCACCAGCAGGGCCCTTGGAACAGGGTATAATTCACCCCTCCACTTT. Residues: CATSRALGTGYNSPLHF.

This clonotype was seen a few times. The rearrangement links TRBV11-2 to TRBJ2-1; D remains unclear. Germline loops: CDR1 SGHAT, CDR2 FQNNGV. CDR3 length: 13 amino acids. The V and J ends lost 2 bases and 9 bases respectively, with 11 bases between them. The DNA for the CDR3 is TGTGCCAGCAGCTTACTTTTAGCATCTGAGCAGTTCTTC. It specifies CASSLLLASEQFF.

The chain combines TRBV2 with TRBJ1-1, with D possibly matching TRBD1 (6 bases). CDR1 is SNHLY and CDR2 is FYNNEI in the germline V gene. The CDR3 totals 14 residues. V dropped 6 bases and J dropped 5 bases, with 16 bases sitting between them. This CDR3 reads CASRGAVAQTEAFF. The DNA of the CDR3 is TGTGCCAGCAGGGGGGCGGTGGCGCAAACTGAAGCTTTCTTT.